This T cell receptor beta chain was captured by sequencing in a study of blood T cell repertoires in COVID-19. Trimming pared 3 bases from V and 1 base from J, leaving 6 bases between. CDR1 is SNHLY, CDR2 FYNNEI, per germline. This CDR3 has 13 residues. Here immunoSEQ multiplex PCR was the method, and the copy in TCRdb shows in-frame clones only, minus some. The sample holds approximately 300,000 clones; about 80% are singletons and the top ten take 15% to 19%. This clone was seen many times. The sample consisted of peripheral blood. This rearrangement joins TRBV2 to TRBJ1-2; D unresolved. The TCR sequence derives from a person aged 65 to 79 with COVID-19, enrolled during active disease. CDR3 sequence (DNA): TGTGCCAGCAGTGAGTTCAATAACTATGGCTACACCTTC. Translated: CASSEFNNYGYTF.